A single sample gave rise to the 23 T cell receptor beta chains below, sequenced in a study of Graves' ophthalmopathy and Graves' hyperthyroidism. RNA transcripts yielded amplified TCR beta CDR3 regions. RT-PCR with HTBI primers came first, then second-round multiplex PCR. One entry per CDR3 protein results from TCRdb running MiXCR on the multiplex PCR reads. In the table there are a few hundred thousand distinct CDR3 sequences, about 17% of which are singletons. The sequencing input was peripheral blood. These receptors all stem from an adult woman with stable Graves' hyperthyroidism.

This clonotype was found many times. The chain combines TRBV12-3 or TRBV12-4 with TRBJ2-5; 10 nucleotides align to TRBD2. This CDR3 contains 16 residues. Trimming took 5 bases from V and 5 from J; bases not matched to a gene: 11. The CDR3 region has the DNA TGTGCCAGCAGTCCCCGGACTAGCGGAGCTCGGGAGACCCAGTACTTC. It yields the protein CASSPRTSGARETQYF.

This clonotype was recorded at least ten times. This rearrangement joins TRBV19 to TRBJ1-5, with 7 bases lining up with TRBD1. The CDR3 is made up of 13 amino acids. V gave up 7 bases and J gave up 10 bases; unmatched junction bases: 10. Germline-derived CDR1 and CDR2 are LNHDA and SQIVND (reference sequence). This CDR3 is CASTDRASRPQHF. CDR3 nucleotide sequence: TGTGCCAGTACCGACAGGGCTTCTCGACCCCAGCATTTT.

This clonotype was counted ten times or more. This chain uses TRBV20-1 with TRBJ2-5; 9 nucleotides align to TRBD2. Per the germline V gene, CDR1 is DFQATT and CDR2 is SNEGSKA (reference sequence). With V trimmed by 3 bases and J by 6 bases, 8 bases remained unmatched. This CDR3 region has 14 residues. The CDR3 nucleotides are TGCAGTGCTAGCCGGCGGGAGGGCCCTCAGACCCAGTACTTC. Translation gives CSASRREGPQTQYF.

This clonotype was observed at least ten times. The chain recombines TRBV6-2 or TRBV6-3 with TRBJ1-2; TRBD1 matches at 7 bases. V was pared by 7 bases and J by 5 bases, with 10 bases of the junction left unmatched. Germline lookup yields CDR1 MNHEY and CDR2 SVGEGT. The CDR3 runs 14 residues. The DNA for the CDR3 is TGTGCCAGCAAAACGCACAGGGGTTTGTATGGCTACACCTTC. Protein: CASKTHRGLYGYTF.

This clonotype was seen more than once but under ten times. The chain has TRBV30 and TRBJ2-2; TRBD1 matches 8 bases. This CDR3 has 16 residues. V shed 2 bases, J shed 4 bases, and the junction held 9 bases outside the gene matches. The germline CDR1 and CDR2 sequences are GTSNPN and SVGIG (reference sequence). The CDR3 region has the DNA TGTGCCTGGAGTAATCAGGGGGCCCCCACCACCGGGGAGCTGTTTTTT. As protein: CAWSNQGAPTTGELFF.

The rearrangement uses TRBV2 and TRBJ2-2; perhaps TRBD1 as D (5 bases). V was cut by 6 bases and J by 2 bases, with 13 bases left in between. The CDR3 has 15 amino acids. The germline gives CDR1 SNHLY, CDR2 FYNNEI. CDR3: CASREDIQNTGELFF. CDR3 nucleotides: TGTGCCAGCAGAGAGGACATCCAAAACACCGGGGAGCTGTTTTTT.

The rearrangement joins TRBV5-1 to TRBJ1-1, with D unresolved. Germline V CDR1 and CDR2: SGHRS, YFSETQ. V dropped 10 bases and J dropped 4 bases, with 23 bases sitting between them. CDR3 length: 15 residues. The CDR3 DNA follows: TGCGCCGCCAGCAGCCCGTCGGTGGGAGTCACTGAAGCTTTCTTT. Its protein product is CAASSPSVGVTEAFF.

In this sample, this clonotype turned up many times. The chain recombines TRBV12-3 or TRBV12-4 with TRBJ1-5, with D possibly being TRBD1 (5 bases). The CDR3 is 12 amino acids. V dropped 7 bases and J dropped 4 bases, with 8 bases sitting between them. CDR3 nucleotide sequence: TGTGCCAGCAAGCAGGGAAATCAGCCCCAGCATTTT. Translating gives CASKQGNQPQHF.

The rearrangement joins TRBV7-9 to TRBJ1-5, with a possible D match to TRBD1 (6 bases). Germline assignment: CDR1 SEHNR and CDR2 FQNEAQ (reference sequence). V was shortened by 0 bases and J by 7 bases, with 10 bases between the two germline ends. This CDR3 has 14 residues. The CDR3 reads CASSLAPQGQPQHF. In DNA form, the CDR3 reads TGTGCCAGCAGCTTAGCCCCCCAGGGGCAGCCCCAGCATTTT.

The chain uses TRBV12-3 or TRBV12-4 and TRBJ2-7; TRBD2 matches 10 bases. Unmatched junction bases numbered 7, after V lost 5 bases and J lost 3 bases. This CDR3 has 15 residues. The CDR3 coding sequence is TGTGCCAGCAGTCAAACTAGCGGGGTTCTCTACGAGCAGTACTTC. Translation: CASSQTSGVLYEQYF.

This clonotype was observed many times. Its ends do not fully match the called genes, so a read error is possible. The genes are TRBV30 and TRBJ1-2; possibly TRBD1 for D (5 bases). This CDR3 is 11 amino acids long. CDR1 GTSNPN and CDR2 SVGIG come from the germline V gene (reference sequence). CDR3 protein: CAWTEGPRTFF. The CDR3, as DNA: TGTGCCTGGACCGAGGGGCCACGGACTTTCTTC. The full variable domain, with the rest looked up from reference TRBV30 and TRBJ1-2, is SQTIHQWPATLVQPVGSPLSLECTVEGTSNPNLYWYRQAAGRGLQLLFYSVGIGQISSEVPQNLSASRPQDRQFILSSKKLLLSDSGFYLCAWTEGPRTFFGSGTRLTVV.

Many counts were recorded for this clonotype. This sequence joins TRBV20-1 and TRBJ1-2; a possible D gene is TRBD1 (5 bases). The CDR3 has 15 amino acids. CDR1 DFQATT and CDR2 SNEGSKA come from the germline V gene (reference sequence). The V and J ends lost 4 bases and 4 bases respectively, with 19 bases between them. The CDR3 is CSATGGGDSTYGYTF. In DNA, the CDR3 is TGCAGTGCTACAGGTGGGGGTGACAGCACCTATGGCTACACCTTC.

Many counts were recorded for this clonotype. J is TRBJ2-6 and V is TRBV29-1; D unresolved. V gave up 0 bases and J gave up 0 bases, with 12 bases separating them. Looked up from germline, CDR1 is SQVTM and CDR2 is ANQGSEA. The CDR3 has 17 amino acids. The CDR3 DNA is TGCAGCGTTGAAGAACCTATGCTTAACTCTGGGGCCAACGTCCTGACTTTC. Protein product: CSVEEPMLNSGANVLTF.

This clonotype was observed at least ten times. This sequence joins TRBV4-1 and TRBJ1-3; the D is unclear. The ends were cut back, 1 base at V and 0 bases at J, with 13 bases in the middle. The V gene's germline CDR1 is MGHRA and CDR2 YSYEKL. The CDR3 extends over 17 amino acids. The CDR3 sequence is CASSQANMVLSGNTIYF. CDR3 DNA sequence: TGCGCCAGCAGCCAAGCTAACATGGTCCTCTCTGGAAACACCATATATTTT.

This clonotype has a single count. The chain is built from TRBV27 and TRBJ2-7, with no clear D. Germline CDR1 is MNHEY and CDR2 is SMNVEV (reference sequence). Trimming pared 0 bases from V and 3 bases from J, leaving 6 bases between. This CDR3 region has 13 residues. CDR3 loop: CASSLSMVYEQYF. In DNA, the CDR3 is TGTGCCAGCAGTTTATCGATGGTCTACGAGCAGTACTTC.

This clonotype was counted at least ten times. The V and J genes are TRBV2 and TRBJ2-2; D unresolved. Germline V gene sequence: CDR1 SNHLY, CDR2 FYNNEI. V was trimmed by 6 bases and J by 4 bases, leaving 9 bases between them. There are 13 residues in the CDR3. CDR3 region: CASSRPPTGELFF. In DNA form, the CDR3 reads TGTGCCAGCAGCCGCCCCCCCACCGGGGAGCTGTTTTTT.

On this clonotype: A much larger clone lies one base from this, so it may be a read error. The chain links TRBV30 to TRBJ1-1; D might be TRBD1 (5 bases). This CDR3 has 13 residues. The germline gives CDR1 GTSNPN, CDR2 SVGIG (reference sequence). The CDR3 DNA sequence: TGTGCCTGGAGCAGGGCAGGGAACACTGAAGCTTGCTTT. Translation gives CAWSRAGNTEACF.

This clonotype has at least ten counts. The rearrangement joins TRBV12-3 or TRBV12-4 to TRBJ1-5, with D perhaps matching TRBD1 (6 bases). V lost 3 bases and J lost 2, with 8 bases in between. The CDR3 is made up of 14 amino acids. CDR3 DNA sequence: TGTGCCAGCAGTTTGCAGGGGCGCAATCAGCCCCAGCATTTT. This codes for CASSLQGRNQPQHF.

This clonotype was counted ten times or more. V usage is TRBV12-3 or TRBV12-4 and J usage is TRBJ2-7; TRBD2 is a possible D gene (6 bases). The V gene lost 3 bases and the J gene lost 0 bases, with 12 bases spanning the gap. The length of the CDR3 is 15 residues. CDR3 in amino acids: CASSLSIADSYEQYF. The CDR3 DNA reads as TGTGCCAGCAGTTTGTCAATAGCGGACTCCTACGAGCAGTACTTC.

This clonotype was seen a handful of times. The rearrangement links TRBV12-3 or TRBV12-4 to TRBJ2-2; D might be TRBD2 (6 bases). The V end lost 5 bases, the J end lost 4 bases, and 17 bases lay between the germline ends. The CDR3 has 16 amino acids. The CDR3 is CASSPPRGTATGELFF. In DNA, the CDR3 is TGTGCCAGCAGTCCACCCCGGGGGACCGCCACCGGGGAGCTGTTTTTT.

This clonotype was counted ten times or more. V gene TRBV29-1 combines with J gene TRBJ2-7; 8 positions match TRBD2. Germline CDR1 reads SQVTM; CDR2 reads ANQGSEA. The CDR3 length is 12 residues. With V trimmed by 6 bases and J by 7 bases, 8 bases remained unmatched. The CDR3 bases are TGCAGCGTCTATTCCCCGGGAGGGGAGCAGTACTTC. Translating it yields CSVYSPGGEQYF.

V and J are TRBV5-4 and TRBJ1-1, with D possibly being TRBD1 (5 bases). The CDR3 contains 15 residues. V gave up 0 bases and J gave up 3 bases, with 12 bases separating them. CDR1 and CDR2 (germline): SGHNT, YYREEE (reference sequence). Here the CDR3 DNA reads TGTGCCAGCAGCTTGGTGAGGGGACTGGACACTGAAGCTTTCTTT. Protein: CASSLVRGLDTEAFF.

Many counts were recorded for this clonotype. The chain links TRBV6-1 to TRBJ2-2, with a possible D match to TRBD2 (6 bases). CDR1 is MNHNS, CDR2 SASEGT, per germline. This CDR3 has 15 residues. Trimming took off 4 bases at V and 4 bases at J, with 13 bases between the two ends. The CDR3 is CASSVAVGATGELFF. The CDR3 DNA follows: TGTGCCAGCAGTGTAGCGGTCGGCGCCACCGGGGAGCTGTTTTTT.